The clone carrying this T cell receptor beta chain showed up just a few times. As yet, its antigen is unknown. The same CDR3 is also encoded by other DNA sequences in this sample. Template for every sorted-subset replicate PCR totaled about 200 ng DNA, roughly 30,000 T cell genomes. Only in-frame clones appear in the TCRdb table, and some are missing; sequencing was by immunoSEQ multiplex PCR. Of under 1,100,000 clones in the sample, about 75% were seen once. CDR3 length equals 15 residues. The germline V gene has CDR1 SGDLS and CDR2 YYNGEE. The ends lost 0 bases at V and 4 bases at J; junction bases unmatched: 3. This entry is derived from a study of shared clonotypes between healthy human individuals. Study-level findings and limits: Compared with clonotypes that all four donors shared, non-shared clonotypes had lower generation probabilities. Larger richness was generally estimated for naive than memory subsets. Naive CD4 clonotype sharing across several donors was 4% to 5.5%.

The sequenced sample consisted of memory CD4+ T cells sorted from blood. Noted subset: CD45RA-negative fraction. The rearrangement joins TRBV9 to TRBJ2-7, with 11 bases lining up with TRBD2. This sequence was found in a man aged 18 to 35 in good health. CDR3 DNA sequence: TGTGCCAGCAGCGTAGGGCTAGCGGGAGGTTACGAGCAGTACTTC. This gives the protein CASSVGLAGGYEQYF.